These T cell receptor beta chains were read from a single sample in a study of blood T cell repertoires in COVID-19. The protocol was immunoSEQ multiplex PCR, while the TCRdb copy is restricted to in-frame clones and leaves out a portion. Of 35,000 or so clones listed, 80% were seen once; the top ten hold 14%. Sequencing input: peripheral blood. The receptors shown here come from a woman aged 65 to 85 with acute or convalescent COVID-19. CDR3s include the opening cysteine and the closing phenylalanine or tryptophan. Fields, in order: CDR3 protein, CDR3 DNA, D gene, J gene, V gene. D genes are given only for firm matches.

CDR3 protein: CASSLGPTSGGSYEQYF
CDR3 DNA: TGTGCCAGCAGCTTGGGGCCAACTAGCGGGGGTTCCTACGAGCAGTACTTC
D gene: TRBD2
J gene: TRBJ2-7
V gene: TRBV5-4

CDR3 protein: CASKDGRGGSEQFF
CDR3 DNA: TGTGCCAGTAAAGACGGTAGGGGGGGGAGTGAGCAGTTCTTC
D gene: -
J gene: TRBJ2-1
V gene: TRBV19

CDR3 protein: CASSPSQGSKDEQYF
CDR3 DNA: TGTGCCAGCTCACCGAGCCAGGGATCCAAAGACGAGCAGTACTTC
D gene: -
J gene: TRBJ2-7
V gene: TRBV18

CDR3 protein: CASSVEAGGPSEQFF
CDR3 DNA: TGTGCCAGCAGCGTAGAGGCGGGGGGGCCGAGTGAGCAGTTCTTC
D gene: TRBD2
J gene: TRBJ2-1
V gene: TRBV9

CDR3 protein: CASSFEGQRRAEAFF
CDR3 DNA: TGTGCCAGCAGTTTTGAGGGACAGCGAAGGGCTGAAGCTTTCTTT
D gene: TRBD1
J gene: TRBJ1-1
V gene: TRBV27

CDR3 protein: CASSLSSGKLFF
CDR3 DNA: TGTGCCAGCAGTCTCTCATCAGGCAAACTGTTTTTT
D gene: -
J gene: TRBJ1-4
V gene: TRBV2

CDR3 protein: CASSLEDRYQETQYF
CDR3 DNA: TGTGCCAGCAGCTTAGAGGACAGGTACCAAGAGACCCAGTACTTC
D gene: TRBD1
J gene: TRBJ2-5
V gene: TRBV11-2

CDR3 protein: CASSSGPKREGPNEQFF
CDR3 DNA: TGTGCCAGCAGCTCTGGTCCCAAGCGGGAGGGCCCTAATGAGCAGTTCTTC
D gene: TRBD2
J gene: TRBJ2-1
V gene: TRBV7-9

CDR3 protein: CASSPEGPQRSGYTF
CDR3 DNA: TGTGCCAGCAGTCCCGAGGGCCCCCAGCGGAGCGGCTACACCTTC
D gene: -
J gene: TRBJ1-2
V gene: TRBV28

CDR3 protein: CASSSSGLGEQFF
CDR3 DNA: TGTGCCAGCTCGTCATCCGGACTAGGGGAGCAGTTCTTC
D gene: TRBD2
J gene: TRBJ2-1
V gene: TRBV6-5

CDR3 protein: CASSLTGTGAGETQYF
CDR3 DNA: TGTGCCAGCAGCTTAACTGGGACAGGCGCCGGGGAGACCCAGTACTTC
D gene: TRBD1
J gene: TRBJ2-5
V gene: TRBV4-2

CDR3 protein: CASSKGKAQEGAPPRWEQYF
CDR3 DNA: TGTGCCAGCAGCAAGGGCAAGGCTCAAGAGGGTGCTCCACCGAGGTGGGAGCAGTACTTC
D gene: -
J gene: TRBJ2-7
V gene: TRBV3-1/TRBV3-2

CDR3 protein: CASSLFERGQETQYF
CDR3 DNA: TGCGCCAGCAGCTTGTTCGAGCGGGGACAAGAGACCCAGTACTTC
D gene: TRBD2
J gene: TRBJ2-5
V gene: TRBV5-1

CDR3 protein: CASSLAAFGGPEPQYF
CDR3 DNA: TGTGCCAGCAGTTTGGCAGCTTTCGGGGGTCCGGAGCCCCAGTACTTC
D gene: -
J gene: TRBJ2-5
V gene: TRBV28

CDR3 protein: CASSPYILTGMDTEAFF
CDR3 DNA: TGTGCCAGCTCACCTTATATCTTAACAGGGATGGACACTGAAGCTTTCTTT
D gene: -
J gene: TRBJ1-1
V gene: TRBV18

CDR3 protein: CASSIGDRLASPLHF
CDR3 DNA: TGTGCCAGTAGTATCGGAGACAGACTTGCTTCACCCCTCCACTTT
D gene: -
J gene: TRBJ1-6
V gene: TRBV19